These T cell receptor beta chains were read from a single sample in a study of T cells after somatic rescue of genetic block. TCRdb keeps only in-frame clones here, not all; method: immunoSEQ multiplex PCR. The table lists 85,000 to 90,000 clones, 90% of them singletons. Specimen: peripheral blood mononuclear cells (PBMCs). These receptors originate from a woman between 18 and 30 years old. The CDR3 runs from the conserved cysteine through the conserved F or W. D genes are given only for firm matches. The size field is filled for only some rows; it gives once, few, many or a size class.

V gene,clone size,D gene,J gene,CDR3 protein,CDR3 DNA
TRBV29-1,-,TRBD1,TRBJ1-4,CSVLQGAGEKLFF,TGCAGCGTTTTACAGGGGGCGGGAGAAAAACTGTTTTTT
TRBV6-1,-,-,TRBJ2-1,CASSEARLAFPQNEQFF,TGTGCCAGCAGTGAAGCAAGGCTAGCCTTTCCCCAAAATGAGCAGTTCTTC
TRBV2,-,TRBD2,TRBJ2-7,CASTLTSGNYEQYF,TGTGCCAGCACCTTGACTAGCGGTAACTACGAGCAGTACTTC
TRBV28,-,-,TRBJ1-2,CASSPSRGESYTF,TGTGCCAGCAGCCCCTCCCGGGGTGAGAGCTACACCTTC
TRBV6-6,medium-sized,TRBD2,TRBJ2-1,CASSRTSETNEQFF,TGTGCCAGCAGTCGGACTAGCGAGACGAATGAGCAGTTCTTC
TRBV7-8,-,-,TRBJ1-3,CASSLRGAFGNTIYF,TGTGCCAGCAGCTTAAGGGGGGCATTTGGAAACACCATATATTTT
TRBV7-8,-,-,TRBJ2-3,CASSPLLGTDTQYF,TGTGCCAGCAGCCCCCTCCTAGGCACAGATACGCAGTATTTT
TRBV2,-,TRBD1,TRBJ2-7,CASNGQVAYEQYF,TGTGCCAGCAACGGACAGGTCGCCTACGAGCAGTACTTC
TRBV19,-,-,TRBJ1-2,CASSHSDSNYGYTF,TGTGCCAGTAGTCATTCGGACAGTAACTATGGCTACACCTTC
TRBV7-9,-,-,TRBJ2-5,CASSPRVGAGDQETQYF,TGTGCCAGCAGCCCGCGGGTGGGAGCGGGTGATCAAGAGACCCAGTACTTC
TRBV4-2,-,TRBD2,TRBJ2-7,CASSQGLAGGIYEQYF,TGTGCCAGCAGCCAGGGACTAGCGGGAGGGATCTACGAGCAGTACTTC
TRBV4-1,-,-,TRBJ1-1,CASSQDSRAANTEAFF,TGCGCCAGCAGCCAAGACAGTCGGGCGGCGAACACTGAAGCTTTCTTT
TRBV7-9,-,-,TRBJ2-2,CASSPGAAGELFF,TGTGCCAGCAGCCCCGGGGCTGCCGGGGAGCTGTTTTTT
TRBV19,-,TRBD1,TRBJ2-7,CASRDRGLWYEQYF,TGTGCCAGTAGGGACAGGGGGCTGTGGTACGAGCAGTACTTC
TRBV12-1,-,-,TRBJ2-1,CASSYPSGLYNEQFF,TGTGCCAGCAGCTACCCCTCGGGGCTCTACAATGAGCAGTTCTTC
TRBV4-1,few,TRBD1,TRBJ2-3,CASSRQGSTDTQYF,TGCGCCAGCAGCCGACAGGGCAGCACAGATACGCAGTATTTT
TRBV19,-,-,TRBJ1-5,CASRLRGQIEGNQPQHF,TGTGCCAGCCGCCTACGCGGACAAATCGAGGGCAATCAGCCCCAGCATTTT
TRBV4-2,-,-,TRBJ2-5,CASSQSSLPSGRETQYF,TGTGCCAGCAGCCAAAGCTCCCTCCCGTCGGGGAGGGAGACCCAGTACTTC
TRBV5-4,-,-,TRBJ2-7,CASSLGPWDLSYEQYF,TGTGCCAGCAGCTTGGGGCCTTGGGATTTATCGTACGAGCAGTACTTC
TRBV19,-,-,TRBJ1-2,CASSIGRGNYGYTF,TGTGCCAGTAGTATAGGGCGGGGGAACTATGGCTACACCTTC
TRBV12-5,once,TRBD2,TRBJ2-1,CASGFWTSGHNEQFF,TGTGCTAGTGGTTTCTGGACTAGCGGCCACAATGAGCAGTTCTTC
TRBV6-1,-,-,TRBJ2-7,CASSEQKYYEQYF,TGTGCCAGCAGTGAACAGAAATACTACGAGCAGTACTTC
TRBV4-2,many,TRBD1,TRBJ1-4,CASSQEGGTGSEKLFF,TGTGCCAGCAGCCAAGAGGGAGGGACAGGGAGTGAAAAACTGTTTTTT
TRBV7-2,-,-,TRBJ1-5,CASSLDPGKPQHF,TGTGCCAGCAGCTTAGATCCCGGGAAACCCCAGCATTTT
TRBV18,-,-,TRBJ2-5,CASSPPEIETQYF,TGTGCCAGCTCACCACCGGAAATTGAGACCCAGTACTTC
TRBV30,-,TRBD1,TRBJ2-3,CAWSLQGVRTDTQYF,TGTGCCTGGAGCCTACAGGGGGTCAGGACAGATACGCAGTATTTT
TRBV29-1,-,-,TRBJ2-5,CSVDELVGPGTQYF,TGCAGCGTTGATGAGTTGGTAGGGCCAGGGACCCAGTACTTC
TRBV4-1,-,-,TRBJ2-7,CASSQQGTVYEQYF,TGCGCCAGCAGCCAACAAGGGACTGTCTACGAGCAGTACTTC
TRBV28,-,-,TRBJ1-5,CASSLVQVSNQPQHF,TGTGCCAGCAGTTTGGTGCAGGTTAGCAATCAGCCCCAGCATTTT
TRBV18,-,TRBD2,TRBJ2-3,CASSPVQAGGPTDTQYF,TGTGCCAGCTCACCAGTTCAGGCGGGAGGGCCTACAGACACGCAGTATTTT
TRBV4-3,-,TRBD1,TRBJ2-7,CASSQDRGQGYEQYF,TGCGCCAGCAGCCAAGATAGGGGACAGGGCTACGAGCAGTACTTC
TRBV4-3,-,TRBD2,TRBJ2-5,CASSQVVAGPQETQYF,TGCGCCAGCAGCCAAGTTGTAGCGGGACCCCAAGAGACCCAGTACTTC
TRBV19,-,-,TRBJ2-7,CASSPGLHAYEQYF,TGTGCCAGTAGCCCGGGACTGCACGCCTACGAGCAGTACTTC
TRBV13,-,TRBD1,TRBJ1-1,CASSSRGLAFF,TGTGCCAGCAGCTCCAGGGGGCTGGCTTTCTTT
TRBV19,once,-,TRBJ1-4,CASSISFATNEKLFF,TGTGCCAGTAGTATCAGCTTTGCAACTAATGAAAAACTGTTTTTT
TRBV27,few,-,TRBJ2-4,CASSSAENIQYF,TGTGCCAGCAGTTCGGCAGAAAACATTCAGTACTTC
TRBV4-1,-,-,TRBJ2-7,CASSPYRGRPYEQYF,TGCGCCAGCAGCCCTTACCGAGGGAGGCCCTACGAGCAGTACTTC
TRBV2,few,-,TRBJ1-1,CASSVEGGAFF,TGTGCCAGCAGTGTGGAGGGTGGGGCTTTCTTT
TRBV6-1,-,-,TRBJ1-5,CASTLSNQPQHF,TGTGCCAGCACCCTTAGCAATCAGCCCCAGCATTTT
TRBV7-9,-,-,TRBJ1-1,CASSPEGVGAFF,TGTGCCAGCAGCCCAGAGGGGGTTGGAGCTTTCTTT
TRBV10-2,-,TRBD2,TRBJ2-7,CASLAGAGVEQYF,TGCGCCAGCTTGGCGGGAGCTGGCGTAGAGCAGTACTTC